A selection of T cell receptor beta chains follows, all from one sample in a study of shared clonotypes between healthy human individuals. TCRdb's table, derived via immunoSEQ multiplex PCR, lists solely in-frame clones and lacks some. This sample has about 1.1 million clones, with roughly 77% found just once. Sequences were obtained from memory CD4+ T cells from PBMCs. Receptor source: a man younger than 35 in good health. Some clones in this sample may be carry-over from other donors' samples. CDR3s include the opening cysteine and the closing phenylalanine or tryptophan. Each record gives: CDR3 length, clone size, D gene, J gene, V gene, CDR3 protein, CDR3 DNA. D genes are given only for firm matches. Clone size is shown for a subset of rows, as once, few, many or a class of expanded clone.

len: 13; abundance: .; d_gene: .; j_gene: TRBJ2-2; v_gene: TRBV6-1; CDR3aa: CASEKQGAGELFF; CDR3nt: TGTGCCAGCGAAAAACAGGGCGCCGGGGAGCTGTTTTTT
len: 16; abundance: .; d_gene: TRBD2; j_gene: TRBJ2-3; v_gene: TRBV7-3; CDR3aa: CASSGGLAGGHATQYF; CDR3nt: TGTGCCAGCAGTGGTGGCCTAGCGGGAGGGCACGCTACGCAGTATTTT
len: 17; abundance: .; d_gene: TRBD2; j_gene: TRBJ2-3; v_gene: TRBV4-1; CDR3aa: CASSPRQLALRTDTQYF; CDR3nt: TGCGCCAGCAGCCCACGACAACTAGCGCTGCGCACAGATACGCAGTATTTT
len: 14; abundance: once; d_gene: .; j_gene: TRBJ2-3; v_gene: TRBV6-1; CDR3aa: CASSEVGAIDTQYF; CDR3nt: TGTGCCAGCAGTGAAGTGGGAGCCATAGATACGCAGTATTTT
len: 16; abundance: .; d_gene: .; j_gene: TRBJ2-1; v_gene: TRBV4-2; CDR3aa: CASSQDDFGQGNEQFF; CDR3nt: TGTGCCAGCAGCCAAGATGATTTCGGCCAGGGTAATGAGCAGTTCTTC
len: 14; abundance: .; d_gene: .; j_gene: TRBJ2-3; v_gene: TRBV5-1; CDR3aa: CASSLGAGTDTQYF; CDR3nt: TGCGCCAGCAGCTTGGGGGCCGGCACAGATACGCAGTATTTT
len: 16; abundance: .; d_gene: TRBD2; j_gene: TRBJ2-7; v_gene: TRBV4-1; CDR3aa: CASSQFPSGGTYEQYF; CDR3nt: TGCGCCAGCAGCCAGTTCCCAAGCGGGGGCACCTACGAGCAGTACTTC
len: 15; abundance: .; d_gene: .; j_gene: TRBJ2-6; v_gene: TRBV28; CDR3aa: CASTRRDSGANVLTF; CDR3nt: TGTGCCAGCACAAGACGAGACTCTGGGGCCAACGTCCTGACTTTC
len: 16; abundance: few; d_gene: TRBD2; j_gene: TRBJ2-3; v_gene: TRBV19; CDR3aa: CASSSMLAGSTDTQYF; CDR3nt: TGTGCCAGTAGTTCAATGCTAGCGGGGAGCACAGATACGCAGTATTTT
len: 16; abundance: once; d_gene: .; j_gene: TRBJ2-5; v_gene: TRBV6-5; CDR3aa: CASSYSARAGQETQYF; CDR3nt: TGTGCCAGCAGTTACTCAGCCCGGGCCGGGCAAGAGACCCAGTACTTC
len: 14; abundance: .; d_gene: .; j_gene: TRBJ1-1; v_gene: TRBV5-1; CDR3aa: CASSLSSGSTEAFF; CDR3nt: TGCGCCAGCAGCTTGTCGTCAGGGAGCACTGAAGCTTTCTTT
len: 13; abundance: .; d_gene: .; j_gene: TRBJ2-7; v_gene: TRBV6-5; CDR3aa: CASTRTDPYEQYF; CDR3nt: TGTGCCAGCACCCGGACGGACCCCTACGAGCAGTACTTC